One sample yielded the 28 T cell receptor beta chains listed below, sequenced in a study of graft-versus-host responses after intestinal transplantation. Here immunoSEQ multiplex PCR was the method, and the copy in TCRdb shows in-frame clones only, minus some. The sample carries tens of thousands of clones, roughly 90% recorded once. These receptors' targets are unknown. The sequencing here drew on unstimulated CD8+ T cells sorted from spleen or lymph node cells, taken before intestinal transplant. These receptors all stem from a human donor who received an intestinal transplant.

This clone appeared once. V is TRBV4-2 and J is TRBJ2-7, with 10 bases identical to TRBD2. The CDR3 covers 21 residues. V was pared by 2 bases and J by 2 bases, with 21 bases of the junction left unmatched. Looked up from germline, CDR1 is LGHNA and CDR2 is YNFKEQ. The CDR3 reads CASSQRPPQREGRGGPYEQYF. The CDR3 DNA sequence: TGTGCCAGCAGCCAAAGGCCCCCGCAGCGGGAGGGCCGTGGTGGCCCCTACGAGCAGTACTTC.

DNA for the CDR3: TGCGCCAGCAGCCGGGAGGACCTTACTGGAAACACCATATATTTT. It specifies CASSREDLTGNTIYF. This chain uses TRBV4-1 with TRBJ1-3, with D unclear. The CDR3 is 15 residues long. Trimming took off 4 bases at V and 2 bases at J, with 12 bases between the two ends. Germline V gene lookup returns CDR1 MGHRA and CDR2 YSYEKL.

Of note for this clone: Different DNA sequences within this sample yield the same CDR3. The rearrangement links TRBV6-4 to TRBJ2-3; 11 nucleotides align to TRBD2. The germline V gene encodes CDR1 MRHNA and CDR2 SNTAGT. The length of the CDR3 is 15 residues. The V and J ends lost 3 bases and 2 bases, in that order; junction bases with no gene match: 1. In nucleotides, the CDR3 is TGTGCCAGCAGTGATAGCGGGGGGGCCACAGATACGCAGTATTTT. As protein: CASSDSGGATDTQYF.

The chain combines TRBV5-1 with TRBJ2-7; D perhaps matches TRBD1 (6 bases). V was cut by 0 bases and J by 2 bases, with 6 bases left in between. The CDR3 totals 13 residues. CDR1 is SGHRS, CDR2 YFSETQ, per germline. CDR3 residues: CASSLGGPYEQYF. The CDR3 region has the DNA TGCGCCAGCAGCTTGGGGGGGCCCTACGAGCAGTACTTC.

The chain joins TRBV4-1 to TRBJ2-3; 9 bases agree with TRBD2. The CDR3 totals 16 residues. V trimming: 0 bases; J trimming: 5 bases; junction bases outside the gene matches: 6. Germline V gene sequence: CDR1 MGHRA, CDR2 YSYEKL. CDR3: CASSQEVRGGIDTQYF. CDR3 sequence (DNA): TGCGCCAGCAGCCAAGAGGTGCGGGGGGGGATAGATACGCAGTATTTT.

The rearrangement uses TRBV9 and TRBJ2-3, with D perhaps TRBD2 (5 bases). This CDR3 has 17 amino acids. Germline CDR1 SGDLS, CDR2 YYNGEE. Deletions cut 0 bases from V and 6 bases from J, with 20 bases between. CDR3 in amino acids: CASSVVDGVNSGDTQYF. For the CDR3, the DNA is TGTGCCAGCAGCGTAGTAGACGGGGTAAACAGTGGGGATACGCAGTATTTT.

This clone was found a few times. The chain employs TRBV10-3 and TRBJ1-5, with unresolved D. This CDR3 has 12 amino acids. CDR1 and CDR2 (germline): ENHRY, SYGVKD. Trimming pared 4 bases from V and 9 bases from J, leaving 10 bases between. The chain's CDR3 is CAISGGFLPQHF. The DNA for the CDR3 is TGTGCCATCAGTGGAGGATTCTTGCCCCAGCATTTT.

The V call is TRBV21-1, the J call TRBJ2-7; no DNA check was done on the table's D call, TRBD2. TRBV21-1 is given as a pseudogene. This CDR3 contains 15 residues. The DNA for the CDR3 is TGTGCCAGCAGCAAAGATACCGGGGTCCCCTACGAGCAGTACTTC. This sequence encodes CASSKDTGVPYEQYF.

The rearrangement links TRBV2 to TRBJ2-2; maybe TRBD1 (5 bases). The ends were cut back, 4 bases at V and 0 bases at J, with 6 bases in the middle. Per germline, CDR1 SNHLY and CDR2 FYNNEI. The CDR3 extends over 14 amino acids. The DNA of the CDR3 is TGTGCCAGCAGTGTAGGGGCGAACACCGGGGAGCTGTTTTTT. Encoded protein: CASSVGANTGELFF.

The rearrangement links TRBV29-1 to TRBJ2-3, with TRBD2 as a possible D gene (6 bases). Trimming shortened V by 4 bases and J by 3 bases, and 14 bases separated the two germline ends. This CDR3 has 14 residues. Germline CDR1 is SQVTM and CDR2 is ANQGSEA. The CDR3 loop is CSVVGGGGTDTQYF. The CDR3 nucleotides are TGCAGCGTTGTGGGGGGAGGAGGGACAGATACGCAGTATTTT.

The V and J genes are TRBV5-4 and TRBJ1-6; D is unresolved. Germline CDR1 SGHNT, CDR2 YYREEE (reference sequence). The CDR3 has 14 residues. With 7 bases removed from V and 9 bases from J, the gap between germline ends came to 17 bases. Here the CDR3 reads CASRKATPGSPLHF. The CDR3, as DNA: TGTGCCAGCCGGAAAGCGACGCCGGGTTCACCCCTCCACTTT.

This clone has just one count. The chain recombines TRBV5-4 with TRBJ2-1, with D possibly matching TRBD1 (6 bases). CDR3 length: 12 amino acids. Germline V gene lookup returns CDR1 SGHNT and CDR2 YYREEE (reference sequence). With 4 bases removed from V and 9 bases from J, the gap between germline ends came to 11 bases. CDR3 amino acids: CASSLRGVEQFF. CDR3 in DNA: TGTGCCAGCAGCCTCAGGGGAGTTGAGCAGTTCTTC.

The chain links TRBV27 to TRBJ1-1; possible D gene TRBD1, 5 bases. V was trimmed by 8 bases and J by 1 base, leaving 8 bases between them. CDR3 length equals 12 residues. The germline gives CDR1 MNHEY, CDR2 SMNVEV (reference sequence). The CDR3 reads CASGRANTEAFF. The CDR3 DNA reads TGTGCCAGCGGCAGGGCGAACACTGAAGCTTTCTTT.

Only a few counts were recorded for this clone. The chain links TRBV15 to TRBJ2-2; TRBD2 matches 14 bases. Germline CDR1 LNHNV, CDR2 YYDKDF (reference sequence). Germline trimming cut 3 bases from V and 7 bases from J; bases unmatched to any gene: 10. This CDR3 comprises 18 residues. This CDR3 is CATSRELGLAGEYGELFF. CDR3 DNA: TGTGCCACCAGCAGGGAGTTGGGACTAGCGGGAGAGTACGGGGAGCTGTTTTTT.

The J gene is TRBJ2-1, the V gene TRBV28; perhaps TRBD1 as D (5 bases). The germline gives CDR1 MDHEN, CDR2 SYDVKM. Trimming removed 5 bases from V and 3 bases from J, with 14 bases in between. This CDR3 contains 15 residues. CDR3 in amino acids: CASSPTPDIYNEQFF. The CDR3 DNA sequence: TGTGCCAGCAGTCCCACCCCGGACATCTACAATGAGCAGTTCTTC.

CDR3 coding DNA: TGCGCCAGCAGCTCCGTAGACCGGGGTCTAAATGAGCAGTTCTTC. Encoded protein: CASSSVDRGLNEQFF. The J gene is TRBJ2-1, the V gene TRBV5-1; the D gene is possibly TRBD2 (5 bases). The V and J ends lost 3 bases and 7 bases respectively, with 17 bases between them. The CDR3 is made up of 15 amino acids. The V gene's germline CDR1 is SGHRS and CDR2 YFSETQ.

This clone was picked up one time. This rearrangement joins TRBV6-6 to TRBJ2-5; no firm D call. The DNA end is more similar to TRBJ2-7, so the J call may be wrong. The V gene's germline CDR1 is MNHNY and CDR2 SVGAGI (reference sequence). The CDR3 covers 14 residues. The CDR3 sequence: CASTYFATSYEQYF. CDR3 sequence (DNA): TGTGCCAGCACCTATTTTGCTACCTCCTACGAGCAGTACTTC.

The chain uses TRBV9 and TRBJ2-7; D remains ambiguous. The length of the CDR3 is 16 residues. The V end was cut by 0 bases, the J end by 0 bases, with 13 bases between. Germline loops: CDR1 SGDLS, CDR2 YYNGEE. The chain's CDR3 is CASSVGLAGSSYEQYF. CDR3 DNA sequence: TGTGCCAGCAGCGTAGGGTTAGCTGGGTCCTCCTACGAGCAGTACTTC.

CDR3 in DNA: TGCGCCAGCAGCTTGGTAGGTTCGGCAGGGGGCACTGAAGCTTTCTTT. Translating it yields CASSLVGSAGGTEAFF. V usage is TRBV5-1 and J usage is TRBJ1-1, with 7 nucleotides matching TRBD1. With 0 bases clipped from V and 4 bases from J, the junction kept 9 bases outside the gene matches. The CDR3 is made up of 16 amino acids. The germline V gene encodes CDR1 SGHRS and CDR2 YFSETQ.

This clone has a single count. The chain has TRBV5-6 and TRBJ2-4, with TRBD2 identical over 7 bases. Germline CDR1 reads SGHDT; CDR2 reads YYEEEE. CDR3 length: 17 residues. Trimming took 0 bases from V and 0 from J; bases not matched to a gene: 6. CDR3: CASSLATGGVAKNIQYF. CDR3 nucleotides: TGTGCCAGCAGCTTGGCAACGGGGGGTGTAGCCAAAAACATTCAGTACTTC.

The chain employs TRBV14 and TRBJ1-2; 8 nucleotides match TRBD1. The V gene's germline CDR1 is SGHDN and CDR2 FVKESK. CDR3 size: 16 residues. V shed 0 bases, J shed 4 bases, and the junction held 7 bases outside the gene matches. CDR3 sequence reads: CASSQERPGGGYGYTF. CDR3 DNA sequence: TGTGCCAGCAGCCAAGAACGGCCAGGGGGCGGCTATGGCTACACCTTC.

This clone was recorded once. The rearrangement links TRBV7-8 to TRBJ2-3; 9 bases align to TRBD2. V trimming: 3 bases; J trimming: 3 bases; junction bases outside the gene matches: 13. Germline-derived CDR1 and CDR2 are SGHVS and FQNEAQ. The CDR3 extends over 18 amino acids. The CDR3 sequence is CASSFLPLAGRGTDTQYF. CDR3 DNA: TGTGCCAGCAGCTTTCTCCCGCTAGCGGGGCGTGGGACAGATACGCAGTATTTT.

V gene TRBV27 combines with J gene TRBJ2-5, with TRBD1 matching 7 bases. Per the germline V gene, CDR1 is MNHEY and CDR2 is SMNVEV (reference sequence). The CDR3 is 14 residues long. The ends lost 0 bases at V and 5 bases at J; junction bases unmatched: 3. The CDR3 coding sequence is TGTGCCAGCAGTTTATCGAGGGGGCATGAGACCCAGTACTTC. Protein product: CASSLSRGHETQYF.

J is TRBJ1-2 and V is TRBV6-1; no clear D. Germline V gene data show CDR1 as MNHNS and CDR2 as SASEGT. V was trimmed by 3 bases and J by 0 bases, leaving 8 bases between them. The CDR3 consists of 14 residues. For the CDR3, the DNA is TGTGCCAGCAGTGATATGGCCTCTAACTATGGCTACACCTTC. Translation gives CASSDMASNYGYTF.

The chain joins TRBV6-5 to TRBJ2-7, with a weak D call TRBD1 (6 bases). Germline V gene lookup returns CDR1 MNHEY and CDR2 SVGAGI. Trimming removed 2 bases from V and 2 bases from J, with 16 bases in between. This CDR3 has 16 residues. Here the CDR3 DNA reads TGTGCCAGCAGTTACGGGGTCGGTGGGGGCCCCTACGAGCAGTACTTC. Its translation is CASSYGVGGGPYEQYF.

This chain connects TRBV11-2 to TRBJ2-4; 7 nucleotides agree with TRBD1. J gave up 0 bases and V 6 bases, and 11 bases lay outside the gene matches. Looked up from germline, CDR1 is SGHAT and CDR2 is FQNNGV. There are 17 residues in the CDR3. CDR3 residues: CASRGPNRGIAKNIQYF. In DNA form, the CDR3 reads TGTGCCAGCAGGGGCCCCAACAGGGGAATAGCCAAAAACATTCAGTACTTC.

The chain links TRBV29-1 to TRBJ1-1, with 8 bases aligning to TRBD1. Unmatched junction bases numbered 12, after V lost 6 bases and J lost 3 bases. The germline V gene has CDR1 SQVTM and CDR2 ANQGSEA. The CDR3 spans 15 residues. In DNA form, the CDR3 reads TGCAGCGTCCACGGACAGGGAGGTACAGACACTGAAGCTTTCTTT. It codes for CSVHGQGGTDTEAFF.

The rearrangement links TRBV7-6 to TRBJ1-1; no clear D gene. The CDR3 runs to 16 residues. Germline values: CDR1 SGHVS, CDR2 FNYEAQ. With 5 bases removed from V and 1 base from J, the gap between germline ends came to 17 bases. The CDR3, as DNA: TGTGCCAGCAGCGAGGGTTCGAGTGGAGGGAACACTGAAGCTTTCTTT. Translation gives CASSEGSSGGNTEAFF.